Included here is one TCR beta chain sequence, with context. Its antigen is not identified. These data belong to a study of T-cell reconstitution after alpha-beta-depleted transplantation in children. For TCRbeta, the library was prepared with unique molecular identifiers. MiXCR was run by TCRdb on the PCR reads, yielding one entry per CDR3 protein. The data hold around 450,000 distinct CDR3 sequences, with under 12% observed a single time. The germline CDR1 and CDR2 sequences are SGHRS and YFSETQ. Trimming pared 3 bases from V and 10 bases from J, leaving 17 bases between. The CDR3 has 14 residues. General observations from the study: Reportedly, alpha-beta T cells present about two months post-transplant originated from several hundred expanded clones of graft origin. Counts and diversity of T cells one year after transplant came mostly from newly produced T cells. Several patients had high TCRbeta diversity at day 60; it came from surviving recipient T cells and thymic progenitors.

The sequences come from PBMCs, collected before TCRalphabeta/CD19-depleted stem cell transplant. The V gene is TRBV5-1, the J gene TRBJ2-1; D uncertain. The TCR sequence derives from a child aged 2 to 10 with inherited bone marrow failure, due to receive a stem cell transplant. CDR3 amino acids: CASSSDVALGEQFF. CDR3 coding DNA: TGCGCCAGCAGCTCGGATGTGGCTTTAGGCGAGCAGTTCTTC.